The table lists the clone carrying this TCR beta chain with a count of one. This specimen belongs to a study of technical replicates of blood from a handful of donors. CDR1 is SGHRS and CDR2 is YFSETQ in the germline V gene. V shed 4 bases, J shed 8 bases, and the junction held 4 bases outside the gene matches. CDR3 length equals 13 residues. Assay: immunoSEQ multiplex PCR; the TCRdb copy retains only in-frame clones and omits some. Of approximately 87,000 clones listed, 85% to 95% are singletons. The receptor comes from a human donor in good health. Sequences were obtained from T cells isolated from PBMCs. The chain carries TRBV5-1 and TRBJ1-4; 8 bases line up with TRBD1. In DNA form, the CDR3 reads TGCGCCAGCAGCCAGACAGGGGACGAAAAACTGTTTTTT. This encodes CASSQTGDEKLFF. Full variable domain (remainder filled in from reference TRBV5-1 and TRBJ1-4): KAGVTQTPRYLIKTRGQQVTLSCSPISGHRSVSWYQQTPGQGLQFLFEYFSETQRNKGNFPGRFSGRQFSNSRSEMNVSTLELGDSALYLCASSQTGDEKLFFGSGTQLSVL.